Sequencing of this T cell receptor (beta chain) was carried out in a study of control samples from healthy donors and cancer patients. This CDR3 has 14 amino acids. Germline values: CDR1 SGHTA, CDR2 FQGNSA. V shed 9 bases, J shed 3 bases, and the junction held 8 bases outside the gene matches. Data came from immunoSEQ multiplex PCR; TCRdb stores just in-frame clones and leaves some out. Seen here are about 130,000 clones, just under 95% observed once, and the top ten hold approximately 15%. Sequencing was done on a sample of PBMCs. The receptor was isolated from a man aged 55-75 years with colorectal cancer. V gene TRBV7-2 combines with J gene TRBJ2-3, with 8 bases lining up with TRBD2. In DNA, the CDR3 is TGTGCCAGTAGCGGGGTTGCGGGTACAGATACGCAGTATTTT. It codes for CASSGVAGTDTQYF.